This TCR beta chain was retrieved from a study of blood T cell repertoires in COVID-19. This CDR3 is built from 14 residues. The germline V and J ends were trimmed by 2 bases and 2 bases, with 9 bases remaining between them. Germline V CDR1 and CDR2: ENHRY, SYGVKD. Membership in each cohort depended on participant-reported clinical history. Sequenced by immunoSEQ multiplex PCR; TCRdb stores in-frame clones only, minus some. Of 200,000 to 250,000 clones listed, 87% are singletons. This rearrangement joins TRBV10-3 to TRBJ1-2; a weak D match, TRBD1 (6 bases). The origin of this receptor is a woman aged 30 to 39 with acute COVID-19. The sequenced material came from PBMCs or T cells enriched from blood (not recorded which). DNA for the CDR3: TGTGCCATCAGTGAGGGACAGCAAAACTATGGCTACACCTTC. It translates to CAISEGQQNYGYTF.